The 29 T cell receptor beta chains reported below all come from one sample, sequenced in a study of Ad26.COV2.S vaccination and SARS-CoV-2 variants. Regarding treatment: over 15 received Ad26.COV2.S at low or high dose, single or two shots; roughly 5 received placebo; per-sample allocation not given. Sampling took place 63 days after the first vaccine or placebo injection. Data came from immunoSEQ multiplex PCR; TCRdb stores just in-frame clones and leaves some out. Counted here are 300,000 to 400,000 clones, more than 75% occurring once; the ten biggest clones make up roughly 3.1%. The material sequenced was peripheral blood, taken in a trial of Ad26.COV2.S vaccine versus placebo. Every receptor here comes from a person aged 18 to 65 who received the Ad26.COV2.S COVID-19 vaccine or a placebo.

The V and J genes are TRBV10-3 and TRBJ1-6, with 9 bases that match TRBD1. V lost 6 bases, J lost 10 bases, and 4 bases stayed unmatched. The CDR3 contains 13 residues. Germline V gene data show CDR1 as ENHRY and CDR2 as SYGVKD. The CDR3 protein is CAIRTGGESPLHF. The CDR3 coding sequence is TGTGCCATCAGGACAGGGGGGGAGTCACCCCTCCACTTT.

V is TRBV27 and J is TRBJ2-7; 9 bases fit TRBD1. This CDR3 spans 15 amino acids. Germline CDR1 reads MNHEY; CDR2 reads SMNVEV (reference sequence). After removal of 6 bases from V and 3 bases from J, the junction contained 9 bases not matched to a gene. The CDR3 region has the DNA TGTGCCAGCAGCGCGACCGGGACAGGGATCTACGAGCAGTACTTC. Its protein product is CASSATGTGIYEQYF.

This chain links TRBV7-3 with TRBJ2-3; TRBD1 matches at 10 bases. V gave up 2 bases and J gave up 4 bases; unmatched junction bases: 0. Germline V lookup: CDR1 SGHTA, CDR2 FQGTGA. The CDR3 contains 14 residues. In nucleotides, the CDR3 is TGTGCCAGCAGCTTAGGGACAGGGGCAGATACGCAGTATTTT. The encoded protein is CASSLGTGADTQYF.

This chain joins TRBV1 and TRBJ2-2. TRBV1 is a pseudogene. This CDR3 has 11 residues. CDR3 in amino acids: CTSKGTGELFF. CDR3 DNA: TGCACCAGCAAAGGGACCGGGGAGCTGTTTTTT.

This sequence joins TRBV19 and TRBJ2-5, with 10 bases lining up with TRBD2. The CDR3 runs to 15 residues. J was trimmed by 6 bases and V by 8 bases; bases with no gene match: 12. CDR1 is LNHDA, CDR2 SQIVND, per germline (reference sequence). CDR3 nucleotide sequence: TGTGCCAGTTCCCGGGAGCGGGGGGGCCCTCAGACCCAGTACTTC. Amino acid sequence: CASSRERGGPQTQYF. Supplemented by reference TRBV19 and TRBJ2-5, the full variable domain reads DGGITQSPKYLFRKEGQNVTLSCEQNLNHDAMYWYRQDPGQGLRLIYYSQIVNDFQKGDIAEGYSVSREKKESFPLTVTSAQKNPTAFYLCASSRERGGPQTQYFGPGTRLLVL.

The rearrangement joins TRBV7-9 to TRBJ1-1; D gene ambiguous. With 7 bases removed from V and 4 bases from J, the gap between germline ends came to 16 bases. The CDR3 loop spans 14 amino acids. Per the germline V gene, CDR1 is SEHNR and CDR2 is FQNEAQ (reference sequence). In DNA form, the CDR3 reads TGTGCCAGCACCCCAGAGTCCTTCCCCACTGAAGCTTTCTTT. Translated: CASTPESFPTEAFF.

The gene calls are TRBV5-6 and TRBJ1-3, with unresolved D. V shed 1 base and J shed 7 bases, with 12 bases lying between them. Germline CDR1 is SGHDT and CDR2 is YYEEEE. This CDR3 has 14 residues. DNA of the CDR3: TGTGCCAGCAGCTTGTTGGAGTTCGGGAACACCATATATTTT. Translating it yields CASSLLEFGNTIYF.

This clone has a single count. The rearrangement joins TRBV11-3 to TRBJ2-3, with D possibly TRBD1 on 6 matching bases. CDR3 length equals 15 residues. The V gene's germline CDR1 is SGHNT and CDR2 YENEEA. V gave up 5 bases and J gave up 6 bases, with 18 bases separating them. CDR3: CASSRKGHVMDTQYF. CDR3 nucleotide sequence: TGTGCCAGCAGCCGCAAGGGACACGTCATGGATACGCAGTATTTT.

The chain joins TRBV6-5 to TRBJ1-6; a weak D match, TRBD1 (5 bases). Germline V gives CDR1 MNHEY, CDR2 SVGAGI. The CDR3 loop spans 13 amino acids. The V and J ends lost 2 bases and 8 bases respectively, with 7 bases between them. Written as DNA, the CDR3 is TGTGCCAGCAGTTACAGGGGCGATTCACCCCTCCACTTT. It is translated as CASSYRGDSPLHF.

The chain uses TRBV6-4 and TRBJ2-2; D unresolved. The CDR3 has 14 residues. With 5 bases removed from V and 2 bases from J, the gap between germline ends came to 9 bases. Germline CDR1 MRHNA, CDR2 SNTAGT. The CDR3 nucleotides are TGTGCCAGCAGTTATCAGAGTAACACCGGGGAGCTGTTTTTT. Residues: CASSYQSNTGELFF.

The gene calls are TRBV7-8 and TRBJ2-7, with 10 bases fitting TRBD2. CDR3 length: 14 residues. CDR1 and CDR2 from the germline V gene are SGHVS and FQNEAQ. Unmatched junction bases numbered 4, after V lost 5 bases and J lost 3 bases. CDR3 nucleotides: TGTGCCAGCAGCGTTAGCGGGGGGAACTACGAGCAGTACTTC. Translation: CASSVSGGNYEQYF.

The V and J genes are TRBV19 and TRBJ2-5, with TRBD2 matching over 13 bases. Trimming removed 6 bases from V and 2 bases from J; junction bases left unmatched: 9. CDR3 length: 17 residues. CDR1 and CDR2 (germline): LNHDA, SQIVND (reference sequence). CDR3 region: CASSRLLAGGQQETQYF. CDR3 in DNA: TGTGCCAGTAGCCGACTACTAGCGGGGGGGCAACAAGAGACCCAGTACTTC.

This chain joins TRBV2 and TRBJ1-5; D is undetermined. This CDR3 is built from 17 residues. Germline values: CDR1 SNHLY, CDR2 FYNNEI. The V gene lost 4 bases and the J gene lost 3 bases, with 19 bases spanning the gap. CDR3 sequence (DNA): TGTGCCAGCAGTGCGAGTGCTAGCTGGTCGGACAATCAGCCCCAGCATTTT. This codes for CASSASASWSDNQPQHF.

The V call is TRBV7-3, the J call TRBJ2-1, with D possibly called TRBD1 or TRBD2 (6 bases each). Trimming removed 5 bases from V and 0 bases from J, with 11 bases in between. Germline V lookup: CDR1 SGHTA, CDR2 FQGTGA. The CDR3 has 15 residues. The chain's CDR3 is CASSRGDGSYNEQFF. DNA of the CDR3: TGTGCCAGCAGCAGGGGGGACGGCTCCTACAATGAGCAGTTCTTC.

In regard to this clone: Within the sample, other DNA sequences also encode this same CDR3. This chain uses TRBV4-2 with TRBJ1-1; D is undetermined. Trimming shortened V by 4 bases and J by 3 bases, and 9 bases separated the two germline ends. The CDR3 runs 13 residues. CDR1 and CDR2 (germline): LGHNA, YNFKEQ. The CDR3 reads CASSPRGDTEAFF. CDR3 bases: TGTGCCAGCAGCCCCCGCGGAGACACTGAAGCTTTCTTT.

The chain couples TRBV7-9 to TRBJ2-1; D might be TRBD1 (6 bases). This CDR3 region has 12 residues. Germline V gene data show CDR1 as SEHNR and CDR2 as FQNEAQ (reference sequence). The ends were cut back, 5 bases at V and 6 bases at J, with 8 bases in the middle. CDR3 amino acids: CASSQGSNEQFF. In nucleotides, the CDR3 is TGTGCCAGCAGCCAGGGGTCCAATGAGCAGTTCTTC.

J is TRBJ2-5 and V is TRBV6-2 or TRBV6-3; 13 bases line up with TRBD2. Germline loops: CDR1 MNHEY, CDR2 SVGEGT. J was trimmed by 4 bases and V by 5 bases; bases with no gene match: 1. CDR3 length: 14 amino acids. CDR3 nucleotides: TGTGCCAGCAGTACTAGCGGGGGGGCAGAGACCCAGTACTTC. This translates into CASSTSGGAETQYF.

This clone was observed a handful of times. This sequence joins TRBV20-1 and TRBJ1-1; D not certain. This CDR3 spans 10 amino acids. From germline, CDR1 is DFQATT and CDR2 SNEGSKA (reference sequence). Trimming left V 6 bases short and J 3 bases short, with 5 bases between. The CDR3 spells CSAGYTEAFF. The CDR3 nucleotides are TGCAGTGCCGGGTACACTGAAGCTTTCTTT.

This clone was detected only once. The CDR3 loop reads CATSMDPTGPSYEQYF. As DNA, the CDR3 is TGTGCCACCAGCATGGACCCGACAGGGCCTTCGTACGAGCAGTACTTC. The V and J genes are TRBV15 and TRBJ2-7, with TRBD1 matching over 7 bases. The V gene end was trimmed by 4 bases and the J gene end by 4 bases; junction bases not matched to a gene: 13. The CDR3 totals 16 residues. CDR1 LNHNV and CDR2 YYDKDF come from the germline V gene (reference sequence).

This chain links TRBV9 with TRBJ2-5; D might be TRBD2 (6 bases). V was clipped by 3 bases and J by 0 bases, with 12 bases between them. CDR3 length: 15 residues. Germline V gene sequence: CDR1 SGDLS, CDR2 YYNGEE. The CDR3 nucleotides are TGTGCCAGCAGCGCCTGGCGGACTAACCAAGAGACCCAGTACTTC. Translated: CASSAWRTNQETQYF.

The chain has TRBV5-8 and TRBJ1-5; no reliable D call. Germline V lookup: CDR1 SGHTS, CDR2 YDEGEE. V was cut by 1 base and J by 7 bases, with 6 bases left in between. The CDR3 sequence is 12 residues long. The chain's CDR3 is CASSLRSQPQHF. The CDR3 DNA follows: TGTGCCAGCAGCTTGAGGTCGCAGCCCCAGCATTTT.

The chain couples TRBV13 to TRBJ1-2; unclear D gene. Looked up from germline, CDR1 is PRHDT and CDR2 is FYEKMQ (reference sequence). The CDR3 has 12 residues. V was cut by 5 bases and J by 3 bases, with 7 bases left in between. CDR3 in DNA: TGTGCCAGCAGCCCGGGCGACTATGGCTACACCTTC. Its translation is CASSPGDYGYTF.

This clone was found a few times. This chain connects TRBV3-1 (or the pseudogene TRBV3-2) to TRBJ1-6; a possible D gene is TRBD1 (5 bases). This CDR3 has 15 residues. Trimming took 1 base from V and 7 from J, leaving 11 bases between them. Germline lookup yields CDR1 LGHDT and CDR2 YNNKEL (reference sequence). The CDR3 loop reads CASSQATATNSPLHF. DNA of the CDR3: TGTGCCAGCAGCCAAGCGACAGCAACAAATTCACCCCTCCACTTT.

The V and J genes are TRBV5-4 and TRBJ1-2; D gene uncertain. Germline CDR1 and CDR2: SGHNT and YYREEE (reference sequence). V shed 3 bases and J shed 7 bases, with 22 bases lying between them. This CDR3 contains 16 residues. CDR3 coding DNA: TGTGCCAGCAGCTCTACTCCAGAGGCAGTTCTTGGTGGCTACACCTTC. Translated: CASSSTPEAVLGGYTF.

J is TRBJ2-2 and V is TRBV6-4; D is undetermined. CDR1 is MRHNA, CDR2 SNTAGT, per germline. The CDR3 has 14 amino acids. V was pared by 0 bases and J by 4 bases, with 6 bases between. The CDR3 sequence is CASSDSGPTGELFF. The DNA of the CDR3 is TGTGCCAGCAGTGACTCAGGGCCCACCGGGGAGCTGTTTTTT.

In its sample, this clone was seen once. The CDR3: CAWSVYRRPAYEQYF. The CDR3 region has the DNA TGTGCCTGGAGTGTATATCGGAGACCAGCCTACGAGCAGTACTTC. The gene calls are TRBV30 and TRBJ2-7; D call uncertain. In germline, CDR1 is GTSNPN, CDR2 SVGIG (reference sequence). The CDR3 extends over 15 amino acids. V was pared by 0 bases and J by 2 bases, with 14 bases between.

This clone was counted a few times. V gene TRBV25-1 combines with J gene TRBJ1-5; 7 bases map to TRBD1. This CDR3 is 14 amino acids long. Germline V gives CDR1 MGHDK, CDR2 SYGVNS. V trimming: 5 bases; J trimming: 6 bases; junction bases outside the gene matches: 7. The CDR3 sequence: CASSRQGVLQPQHF. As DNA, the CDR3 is TGTGCCAGCAGTCGTCAGGGGGTCCTTCAGCCCCAGCATTTT.

For the CDR3, the DNA is TGTGCCAGCACCTCGACAGATACCGGGGAGCTGTTTTTT. Translating gives CASTSTDTGELFF. The rearrangement joins TRBV11-3 to TRBJ2-2; TRBD1 is a possible D gene (5 bases). Between the trimmed V and J ends, which lost 7 bases and 5 bases, there was a span of 11 bases. Germline assignment: CDR1 SGHNT and CDR2 YENEEA. CDR3 size: 13 residues. The entire variable domain, with the rest obtained from reference TRBV11-3 and TRBJ2-2, is as follows: EAGVVQSPRYKIIEKKQPVAFWCNPISGHNTLYWYLQNLGQGPELLIRYENEEAVDDSQLPKDRFSAERLKGVDSTLKIQPAELGDSAVYLCASTSTDTGELFFGEGSRLTVL.

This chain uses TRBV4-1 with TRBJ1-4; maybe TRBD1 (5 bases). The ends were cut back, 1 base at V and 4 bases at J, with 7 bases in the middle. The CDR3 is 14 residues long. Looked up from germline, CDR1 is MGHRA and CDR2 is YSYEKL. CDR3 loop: CASSQAQGNEKLFF. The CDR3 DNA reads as TGCGCCAGCAGCCAAGCCCAGGGTAATGAAAAACTGTTTTTT.